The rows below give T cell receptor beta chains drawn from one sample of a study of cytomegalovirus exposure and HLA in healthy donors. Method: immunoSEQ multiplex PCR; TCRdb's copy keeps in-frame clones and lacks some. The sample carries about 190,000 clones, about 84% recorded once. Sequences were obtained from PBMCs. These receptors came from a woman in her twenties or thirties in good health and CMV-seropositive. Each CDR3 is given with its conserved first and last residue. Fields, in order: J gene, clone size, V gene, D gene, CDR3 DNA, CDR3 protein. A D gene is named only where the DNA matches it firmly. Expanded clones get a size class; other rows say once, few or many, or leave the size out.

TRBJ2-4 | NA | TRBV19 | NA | TGTGCCAGTTCGTCGCGGGGAACGAGTCAGTACTTC | CASSSRGTSQYF
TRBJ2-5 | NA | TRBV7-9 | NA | TGTGCCAGCAGCTTATTCCGGGTAGAAGAGACCCAGTACTTC | CASSLFRVEETQYF
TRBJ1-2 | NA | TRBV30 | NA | TGTGCGGGGAACCGAGGGACAAAGGGCTACACCTTC | CAGNRGTKGYTF
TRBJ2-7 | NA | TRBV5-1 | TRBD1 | TGCGCCAGCAGCCTCGACAGGGACGAGCAGTACTTC | CASSLDRDEQYF
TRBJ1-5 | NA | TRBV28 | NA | TGTGCCAGCAGTTTACCCGAGAGGTATCAGCCCCAGCATTTT | CASSLPERYQPQHF
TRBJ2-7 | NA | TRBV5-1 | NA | TGCGCCAGCAGCTTGGACAGGAAGCTCTACGAGCAGTACTTC | CASSLDRKLYEQYF
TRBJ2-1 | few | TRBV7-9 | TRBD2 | TGTGCCAGCAGCTTGGGACTAGCGGGAGGGCGGAATGAGCAGTTCTTC | CASSLGLAGGRNEQFF
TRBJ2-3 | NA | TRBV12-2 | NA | TGTGCAAGTCGCTCCGAGATCACCACAGATACGCAGTATTTT | CASRSEITTDTQYF
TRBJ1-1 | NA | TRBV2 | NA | TGTGCCAGCACAACAGGCCACGTTTGGGACACTGAAGCTTTCTTT | CASTTGHVWDTEAFF
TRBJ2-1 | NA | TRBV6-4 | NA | TGTGCCAGCAGTGACCAGCCGGGACAACATGAGCAGTTCTTC | CASSDQPGQHEQFF
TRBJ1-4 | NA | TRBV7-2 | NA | TGTGCCAGCAGTAGGACTTCGGGTAATGAAAAACTGTTTTTT | CASSRTSGNEKLFF
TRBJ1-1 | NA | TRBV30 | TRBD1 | TGTGCCTGGAGTGCCCTATTCCCAGACAGGGCGATGGCTGAAGCTTTCTTT | CAWSALFPDRAMAEAFF
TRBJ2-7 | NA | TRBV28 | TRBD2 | TGTGCCAGCAGTTTAGGGGCTAGCGGGATAAACGAGCAGTACTTC | CASSLGASGINEQYF
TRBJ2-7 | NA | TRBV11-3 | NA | TGTGCCAGCAGCCTAACAGCCTACGAGCAGTACTTC | CASSLTAYEQYF
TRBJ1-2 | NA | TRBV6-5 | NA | TGTGCCAGCAGTTACTCGCAGGGCCCAAACTATGGCTACACCTTC | CASSYSQGPNYGYTF
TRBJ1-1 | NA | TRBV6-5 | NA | TGTGCCAGCCGAAGGGGGACTGAAGCTTTCTTT | CASRRGTEAFF
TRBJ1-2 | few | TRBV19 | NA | TGTGCCAGTAGTATGACAGTTGGTGGCGGCTACACCTTC | CASSMTVGGGYTF
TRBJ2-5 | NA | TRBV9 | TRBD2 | TGTGCCAGCAGCAGGGGACTAGGTGGGACCCAGTACTTC | CASSRGLGGTQYF
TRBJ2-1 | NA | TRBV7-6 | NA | TGTGCCAGCAGCTTAGCGGAAGACAGTTACAATGAGCAGTTCTTC | CASSLAEDSYNEQFF
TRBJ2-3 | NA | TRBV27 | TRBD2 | TGTGCCAGCAGCCACCCACCCGGGACTAGCGGTGATACGCAGTATTTT | CASSHPPGTSGDTQYF
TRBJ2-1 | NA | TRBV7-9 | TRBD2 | TGTGCCAGCAGCCGAGGGGCTAGCGGCCATGAGCAGTTCTTC | CASSRGASGHEQFF
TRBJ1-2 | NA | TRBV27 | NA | TGTCCTCAAGGGAGCTATGGCTACACCTTC | CPQGSYGYTF
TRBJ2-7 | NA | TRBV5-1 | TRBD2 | TGCGCCAGCAGCTCAGGGGCGGGGGGAAACGAGCAGTACTTC | CASSSGAGGNEQYF
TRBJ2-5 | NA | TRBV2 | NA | TGTGCCAGCAGCCCGGTACAAGAGACCCAGTACTTC | CASSPVQETQYF
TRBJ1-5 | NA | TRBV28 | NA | TGTGCCAGTTCCCACAGGGAAGGAAATCAGCCCCAGCATTTT | CASSHREGNQPQHF
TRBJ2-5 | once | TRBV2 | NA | TGTGCCAGCAGTGAATGGAGGGGTTTTGAGACCCAGTACTTC | CASSEWRGFETQYF
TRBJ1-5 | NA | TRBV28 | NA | TGTGCCAGCAGTTTATTCCGGGAAGATCAGCCCCAGCATTTT | CASSLFREDQPQHF
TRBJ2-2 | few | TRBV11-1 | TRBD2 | TGTGCCAGCAGCTTAGTGGGTAGCGGGACGAACACCGGGGAGCTGTTTTTT | CASSLVGSGTNTGELFF
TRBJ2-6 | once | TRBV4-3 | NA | TGCGCCAGCAGCCAACAAACACCGGGCTCTGGGGCCAACGTCCTGACTTTC | CASSQQTPGSGANVLTF
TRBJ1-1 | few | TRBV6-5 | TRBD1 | TGTGCCAGCATGCCAGGACAGGGGGGGACGGGAGCTTTCTTT | CASMPGQGGTGAFF
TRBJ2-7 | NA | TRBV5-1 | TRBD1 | TGCGCCAGCAGCTTGGTCGGGACAGGGGTAGAGGAGCAGTACTTC | CASSLVGTGVEEQYF
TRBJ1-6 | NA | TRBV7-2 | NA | TGTGCCAGCAGCAACTCCTTTAATTCACCCCTCCACTTT | CASSNSFNSPLHF
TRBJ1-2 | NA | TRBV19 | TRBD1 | TGTGCCAGTAGTCTCGGGACAGGGCGAGGCTATGGCTACACCTTC | CASSLGTGRGYGYTF
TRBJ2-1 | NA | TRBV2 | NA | TGTGCCACCCTACCGCGGGGTCGGAATGAGCAGTTCTTC | CATLPRGRNEQFF
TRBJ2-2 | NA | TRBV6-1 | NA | TGTGCCACCGCCGGGGCGGGACCTAGCGGGGAGCTGTTTTTT | CATAGAGPSGELFF
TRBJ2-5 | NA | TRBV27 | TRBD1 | TGTGCCAGCAGTCAGGACAGGGAAGAGACCCAGTACTTC | CASSQDREETQYF
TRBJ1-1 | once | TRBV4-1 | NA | TGCGCCAGCAGCCAAGATGACAGACTGAACACTGAAGCTTTCTTT | CASSQDDRLNTEAFF
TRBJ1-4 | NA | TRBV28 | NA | TGTGCCACCTTGACAGTGGTTAATGAAAAACTGTTTTTT | CATLTVVNEKLFF
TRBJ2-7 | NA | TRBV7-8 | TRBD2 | TGTGCCAGCAGCTTAGGTAGCGGGGCCCTCGAGCAGTACTTC | CASSLGSGALEQYF
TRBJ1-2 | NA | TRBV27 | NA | TGTGCCAGCACCCTCCCCCGGGTCTACTATGGCTACACCTTC | CASTLPRVYYGYTF
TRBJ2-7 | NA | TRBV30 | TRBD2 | TGTGCCTGGGTCCTAGCGGGAGGTCCCTACGAGCAGTACTTC | CAWVLAGGPYEQYF
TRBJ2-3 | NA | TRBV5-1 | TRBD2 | TGCGCCAGCAGCGGCGGACTAGCGGGAGCACCCGATACGCAGTATTTT | CASSGGLAGAPDTQYF